This T cell receptor beta chain was identified in a study of T cell repertoires in cytomegalovirus infection (dated 2019 in TCRdb). In terms of the full investigation: Donor HLA type was relevant to the analysis, because carriage of CMV infection together with the matching HLA type was indicated by public TCR beta signatures. Here is what the overall study found, with its caveats: In the ex vivo response, HLA-C-restricted CMV-specific TCR beta clonotypes were dominant, and in two of eight donors the single most frequent clonotype came from this HLA-C-restricted group. In both this cohort and an independent roughly 350-donor cohort, the cumulative frequency of public TCR beta family members distinguished carriers of CMV infection plus the relevant HLA type.

For sequencing, an Illumina HiSeq 1500 was employed. TCRdb trimmed the raw reads at Q25, called clones with MiXCR and kept productive beta chains. One record per CDR3 amino acid sequence lists the most common genes and DNA. The sample table lists approximately 130,000 distinct CDR3 sequences, roughly 9% of them with a count of one. The ten top clones hold 10% of the sample. Germline trimming: 5 bases from V, 6 bases from J; junction bases outside gene matches: 7. Based on the germline V gene, the CDR1 and CDR2 sequences are SGHTA and FQGNSA. The CDR3 covers 15 residues, taking in both the cysteine and the phenylalanine. Left in the record is the CDR3 DNA by itself, 45 bases read in frame from the first base. In its sample, this clonotype was seen many times. Its binding antigen is unknown. Per-base quality was not reported, and no clone a single base away is much larger than it.

This receptor chain uses TRBV7-2 and TRBJ2-2; TRBD2 aligns with 9 central bases. Sequencing was carried out using PBMCs. This TCR came from a human donor in good health (CMV status not recorded). Some clones in this sample may be carry-over from other donors' samples. In nucleotides, the sequence is TGTGCCAGCAGCCCAGTTAGCGGGGGAGCCGGGGAGCTGTTTTTT. Its protein reads: CASSPVSGGAGELFF.